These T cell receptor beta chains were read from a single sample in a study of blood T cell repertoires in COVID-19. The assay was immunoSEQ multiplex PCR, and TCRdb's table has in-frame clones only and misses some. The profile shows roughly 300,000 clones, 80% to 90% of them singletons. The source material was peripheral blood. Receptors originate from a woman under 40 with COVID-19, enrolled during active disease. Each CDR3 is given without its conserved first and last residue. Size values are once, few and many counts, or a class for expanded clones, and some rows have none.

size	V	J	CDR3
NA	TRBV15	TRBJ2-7	ATSRDQGQGYEQY
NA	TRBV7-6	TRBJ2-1	ASSLTLRTSGRPSSYNEQF
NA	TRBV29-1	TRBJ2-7	SVSQGQYEQY
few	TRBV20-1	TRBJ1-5	SATGNQPQH
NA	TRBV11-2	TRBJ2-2	ASSLGIGETGELF
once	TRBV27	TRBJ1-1	ASSLSGGVWAEAF
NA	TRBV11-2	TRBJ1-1	ASSLDRAVNTEAF
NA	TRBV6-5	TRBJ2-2	ASSYNVRTGRGELF
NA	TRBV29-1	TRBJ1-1	SVDVDQAF
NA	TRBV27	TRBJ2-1	ASRERGGNEQF
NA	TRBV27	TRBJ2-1	ASSLTSGGVYNEQF